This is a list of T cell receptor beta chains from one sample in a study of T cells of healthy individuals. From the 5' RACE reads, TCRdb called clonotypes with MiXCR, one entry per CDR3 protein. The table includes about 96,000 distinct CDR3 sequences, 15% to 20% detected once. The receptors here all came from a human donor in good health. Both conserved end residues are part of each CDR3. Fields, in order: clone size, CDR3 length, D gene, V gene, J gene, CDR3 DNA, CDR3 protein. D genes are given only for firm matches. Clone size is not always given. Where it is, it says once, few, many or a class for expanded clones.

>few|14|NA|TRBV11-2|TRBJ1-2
TGTGCCAGCAGCGGGGACCAGGGCAACTATGGCTACACCTTC
CASSGDQGNYGYTF
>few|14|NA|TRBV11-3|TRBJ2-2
TGTGCCAGCAGCTTAGAGGGTAACACCGGGGAGCTGTTTTTT
CASSLEGNTGELFF
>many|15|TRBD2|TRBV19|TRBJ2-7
TGTGCCAGTAGTACGACTAGCGGGAGAAGTGGTGAGCAGTACTTC
CASSTTSGRSGEQYF
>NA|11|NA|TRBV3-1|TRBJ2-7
TGTGCCAGCAGCCAAATCTACGAGCAGTACTTC
CASSQIYEQYF
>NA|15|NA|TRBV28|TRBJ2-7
TGTGCCAGCAGTTTCTTAGGACAGAGAACCTACGAGCAGTACTTC
CASSFLGQRTYEQYF
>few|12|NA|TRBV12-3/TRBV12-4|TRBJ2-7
TGTGCCAGCACAAGCACGTTCTACGAGCAGTACTTC
CASTSTFYEQYF
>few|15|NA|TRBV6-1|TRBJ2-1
TGTGCCAGCAGCGGGGGTGGCGGGCATGTCAATGAGCAGTTCTTC
CASSGGGGHVNEQFF
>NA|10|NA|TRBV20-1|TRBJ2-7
TGCAGTGCAAGAGATTACGAGCAGTACTTC
CSARDYEQYF
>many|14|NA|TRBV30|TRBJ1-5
TGTGCCTGGAGTACAGGGACGATTAGACAGCCCCAGCATTTT
CAWSTGTIRQPQHF
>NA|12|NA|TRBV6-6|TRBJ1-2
TGTGCCAGCAGCTCTGAGGTCTATGGCTACACCTTC
CASSSEVYGYTF
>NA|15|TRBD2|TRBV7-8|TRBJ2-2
TGTGCCAGCAGCTCCCGGGGGGGTAGGACCTGGGAGCTGTTTTTT
CASSSRGGRTWELFF
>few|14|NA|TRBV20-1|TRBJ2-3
TGCAGTGCTAGAGGTGGCATCTACAGAGATACGCAGTATTTT
CSARGGIYRDTQYF
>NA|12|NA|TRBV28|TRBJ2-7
TGTGCCAGCAGTGTCCAGGGGTACGAGCAGTACTTC
CASSVQGYEQYF
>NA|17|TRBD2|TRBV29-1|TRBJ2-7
TGCAGCGTTGACCTGGTCGGAAGCGGGGGCAGCCCCTACGAGCAGTACTTC
CSVDLVGSGGSPYEQYF
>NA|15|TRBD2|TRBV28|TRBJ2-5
TGTGCCAGCAACCTAAGCGGGGGGCTTGGGGAGACCCAGTACTTC
CASNLSGGLGETQYF
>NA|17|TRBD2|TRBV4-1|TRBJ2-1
TGCGCCAGCAGCCAAGATGGTCCTAGCGGGAGTCGGAATGAGCAGTTCTTC
CASSQDGPSGSRNEQFF
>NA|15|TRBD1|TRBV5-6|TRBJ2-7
TGTGCCAGCAGCCGCGGGACAGGGGGGCCCTACGAGCAGTACTTC
CASSRGTGGPYEQYF
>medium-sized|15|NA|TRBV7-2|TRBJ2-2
TGTGCCAGCAGCTTAGACAGGGCGAACACCGGGGAGCTGTTTTTT
CASSLDRANTGELFF
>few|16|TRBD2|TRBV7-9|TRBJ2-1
TGTGCCAGCAGCTGGGGACTAGCGGGGGGGGACTCAAAGCAGTTCTTC
CASSWGLAGGDSKQFF
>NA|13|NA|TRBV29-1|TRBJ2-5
TGCAGCGCAAATTTTGCGGGGCAAGAGACCCAGTACTTC
CSANFAGQETQYF
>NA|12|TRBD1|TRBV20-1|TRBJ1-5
TGCAGTGCTACAGGGGGAGAGGAGCCCCAGCATTTT
CSATGGEEPQHF
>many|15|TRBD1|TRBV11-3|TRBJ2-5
TGTGCCAGCAGCCTGGGACAGACAAACCAAGAGACCCAGTACTTC
CASSLGQTNQETQYF
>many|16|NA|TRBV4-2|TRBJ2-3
TGTGCCAGCAGCCAAGGAGAGGCGCTTTACACAGATACGCAGTATTTT
CASSQGEALYTDTQYF
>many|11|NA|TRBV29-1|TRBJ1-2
TGCAGCGTTGATCTCGGCTATGGCTACACCTTC
CSVDLGYGYTF
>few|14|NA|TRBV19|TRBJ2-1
TGTGCCAGTAGGGGATGGGATTCATACAATGAGCAGTTCTTC
CASRGWDSYNEQFF
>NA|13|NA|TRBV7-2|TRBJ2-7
TGTGCCAGCAGCTTATCGTTCTCTGACGAGCAGTACTTC
CASSLSFSDEQYF
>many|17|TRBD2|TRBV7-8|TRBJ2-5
TGTGCCAGCAGCTTAGGACTAGCGGGGGGAGGCCAAGAGACCCAGTACTTC
CASSLGLAGGGQETQYF
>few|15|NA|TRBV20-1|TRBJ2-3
TGCAGTGCTACCCAACGCGGCCCGCACACAGATACGCAGTATTTT
CSATQRGPHTDTQYF
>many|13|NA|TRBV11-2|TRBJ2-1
TGTGCCAGCAGCTTATCAGGGGGGCGTGAGCAGTTCTTC
CASSLSGGREQFF
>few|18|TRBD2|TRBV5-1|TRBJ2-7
TGCGCCAGCAGCTTGGATTTGACTAGCGGGATTAGCTCCTACGAGCAGTACTTC
CASSLDLTSGISSYEQYF
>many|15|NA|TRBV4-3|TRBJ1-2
TGCGCCAGCAGCCAAGATGAGGGGTTGGGCTATGGCTACACCTTC
CASSQDEGLGYGYTF
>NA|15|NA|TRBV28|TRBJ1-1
TGTGCCAGCAGCATATTGCCCGGTTTCAACACTGAAGCTTTCTTT
CASSILPGFNTEAFF
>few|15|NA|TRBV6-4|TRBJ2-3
TGTGCCAGCAGCCCGACAACCTCCCCCACAGATACGCAGTATTTT
CASSPTTSPTDTQYF
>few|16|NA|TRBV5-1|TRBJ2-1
TGCGCCAGCAGCTGGGGCAGCGGTCTCTCCTACAATGAGCAGTTCTTC
CASSWGSGLSYNEQFF
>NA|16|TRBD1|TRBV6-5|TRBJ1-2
TGTGCCAGCAGTTACTCGGGACAGGGGTATAACTATGGCTACACCTTC
CASSYSGQGYNYGYTF
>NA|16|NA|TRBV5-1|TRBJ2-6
TGCGCCAGCAGCTTGGTCGGGGGAGGTGGGGCCAACGTCCTGACTTTC
CASSLVGGGGANVLTF
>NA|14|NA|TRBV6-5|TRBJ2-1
TGTGCCAGCAGTTACCCAGAGGGAGGCCATGAGCAGTTCTTC
CASSYPEGGHEQFF
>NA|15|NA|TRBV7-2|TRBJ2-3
TGTGCCAGCAGCTTAGAGTCCCAGGGGTCAGATACGCAGTATTTT
CASSLESQGSDTQYF
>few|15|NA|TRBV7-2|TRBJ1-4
TGTGCCAGCAGCTCCAGGGGCTTACCTAATGAAAAACTGTTTTTT
CASSSRGLPNEKLFF
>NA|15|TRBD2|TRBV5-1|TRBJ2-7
TGCGCCAGCAGCTTTTTAGCGGGGGGGCCCTACGAGCAGTACTTC
CASSFLAGGPYEQYF
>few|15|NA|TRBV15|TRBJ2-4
TGTGCCACCAGCCCCCTTCTATCAGCCAAAAACATTCAGTACTTC
CATSPLLSAKNIQYF
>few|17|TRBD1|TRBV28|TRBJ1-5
TGTGCCAGCAGTTTATGGCCGACAGGGGTTAGCAATCAGCCCCAGCATTTT
CASSLWPTGVSNQPQHF
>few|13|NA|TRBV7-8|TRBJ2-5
TGTGCCAGCAGCTTAGACCCGCGAGAGACCCAGTACTTC
CASSLDPRETQYF
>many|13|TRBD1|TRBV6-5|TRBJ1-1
TGTGCCAGCAGAGACAGGGGGCAAAATGAAGCTTTCTTT
CASRDRGQNEAFF
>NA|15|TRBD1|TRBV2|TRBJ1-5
TGTGCCAGCAGTGAAGAGGGACAGGGCAATCAGCCCCAGCATTTT
CASSEEGQGNQPQHF
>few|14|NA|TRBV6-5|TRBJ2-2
TGTGCCGCGTGGGACGCGGCGAACACCGGGGAGCTGTTTTTT
CAAWDAANTGELFF
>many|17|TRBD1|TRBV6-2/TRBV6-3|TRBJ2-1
TGTGCCAGCACCGGAGGGACAGGGGTTAGAGGATACAATGAGCAGTTCTTC
CASTGGTGVRGYNEQFF
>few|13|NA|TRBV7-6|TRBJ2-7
TGTGCCAGCAGCTTTACCCCTTCCTACGAGCAGTACTTC
CASSFTPSYEQYF
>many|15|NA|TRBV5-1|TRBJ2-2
TGCGCCAGCAGCTTGGAGGGGCCGAACACCGGGGAGCTGTTTTTT
CASSLEGPNTGELFF
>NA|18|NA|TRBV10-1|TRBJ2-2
TGCGCCAGCAGTGAGCTGGCGTGGGGGACCCCGGACACCGGGGAGCTGTTTTTT
CASSELAWGTPDTGELFF
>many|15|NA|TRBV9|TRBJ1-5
TGTGCCAGCAGCGTGGAAGGACAGATCAATCAGCCCCAGCATTTT
CASSVEGQINQPQHF
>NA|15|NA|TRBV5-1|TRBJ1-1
TGCGCCAGCAGCTCGACGCGACAGATGAACACTGAAGCTTTCTTT
CASSSTRQMNTEAFF